What follows are 10 T cell receptor beta chains derived from one specimen sequenced in a study of T cells after posttransplantation cyclophosphamide. Busulfan-fludarabine conditioning, marrow transplant, and cyclophosphamide on days +3 and +4 were administered. Sequencing was performed with immunoSEQ multiplex PCR; in TCRdb, only in-frame clones are kept and a portion is missing. This sample comprises 12,000 or so clones, none seen once only. This material consisted of PBMCs, taken after allogeneic stem cell transplant with posttransplant cyclophosphamide. These receptors originate from a female patient in her forties or fifties who received an allogeneic stem cell transplant from a related donor, was CMV-positive, and had acute GVHD only. A subset of T cells may come from the graft donor.

This clone was observed a handful of times. The V gene is TRBV18, the J gene TRBJ2-7; 10 bases line up with TRBD2. The germline CDR1 and CDR2 sequences are KGHSH and LQKENI. The CDR3 totals 16 residues. After removal of 5 bases from V and 2 bases from J, the junction contained 9 bases not matched to a gene. The CDR3 sequence: CASSNLGSGGTYEQYF. The CDR3 nucleotides are TGTGCCAGCTCAAACCTTGGTAGCGGGGGGACCTACGAGCAGTACTTC.

This clone was counted only a few times. The rearrangement joins TRBV7-3 to TRBJ2-2; TRBD1 matches at 9 bases. Per the germline V gene, CDR1 is SGHTA and CDR2 is FQGTGA. The V gene end was trimmed by 1 base and the J gene end by 1 base; junction bases not matched to a gene: 1. This CDR3 has 16 amino acids. The CDR3 bases are TGTGCCAGCAGCTTAAAGGGACAGGGGAACACCGGGGAGCTGTTTTTT. Translation gives CASSLKGQGNTGELFF. Full variable domain (remainder filled in from reference TRBV7-3 and TRBJ2-2): GAGVSQTPSNKVTEKGKYVELRCDPISGHTALYWYRQSLGQGPEFLIYFQGTGAADDSGLPNDRFFAVRPEGSVSTLKIQRTERGDSAVYLCASSLKGQGNTGELFFGEGSRLTVL.

This clone was observed at least ten times. The chain uses TRBV30 and TRBJ2-3; D is possibly TRBD2 (5 bases). The germline V gene has CDR1 GTSNPN and CDR2 SVGIG (reference sequence). This CDR3 is 12 amino acids long. Deletions cut 2 bases from V and 3 bases from J, with 6 bases between. The CDR3 sequence is CAWSRGTDTQYF. The CDR3 DNA follows: TGTGCCTGGAGTCGGGGAACAGATACGCAGTATTTT.

This clone showed up many times. V is TRBV9 and J is TRBJ2-7; 9 nucleotides agree with TRBD1. The CDR3 extends over 16 amino acids. The germline V gene encodes CDR1 SGDLS and CDR2 YYNGEE. Trimming cost V 3 bases and J 2 bases; bases outside gene matches: 9. CDR3 in DNA: TGTGCCAGCAGCGCCACGGACAGGGGCCACCCCTACGAGCAGTACGTC. As protein: CASSATDRGHPYEQYV.

This clone occurred many times. The V and J genes are TRBV11-3 and TRBJ2-4, with TRBD1 matching 8 bases. Unmatched junction bases numbered 6, after V lost 4 bases and J lost 4 bases. CDR1 is SGHNT and CDR2 is YENEEA in the germline V gene. The CDR3 sequence is 15 residues long. The CDR3 reads CASSSTWTGKNIQYF. The CDR3 DNA follows: TGTGCCAGCAGCTCGACTTGGACAGGGAAAAACATTCAGTACTTC.

This chain uses TRBV7-8 with TRBJ2-1; TRBD2 aligns across 8 bases. J lost 3 bases, V lost 5 bases, and 12 bases had no gene match. Germline lookup yields CDR1 SGHVS and CDR2 FQNEAQ. The CDR3 covers 17 residues. As DNA, the CDR3 is TGTGCCAGCAGCCCCCCGGAGGCGGGGGGATACTACAATGAGCAGTTCTTC. This gives the protein CASSPPEAGGYYNEQFF.

This clone was counted at least ten times. Other DNA variants within this sample encode the same CDR3. V gene TRBV5-1 combines with J gene TRBJ1-1, with D perhaps TRBD1 (5 bases). This CDR3 region has 13 residues. Trimming took off 0 bases at V and 2 bases at J, with 5 bases between the two ends. Germline V lookup: CDR1 SGHRS, CDR2 YFSETQ. The CDR3 sequence is CASSLGTNTEAFF. CDR3 nucleotides: TGCGCCAGCAGCTTGGGGACAAACACTGAAGCTTTCTTT.

This clone was found many times. The chain couples TRBV5-1 to TRBJ2-5; perhaps TRBD1 as D (6 bases). CDR1 and CDR2 (germline): SGHRS, YFSETQ. Trimming took off 3 bases at V and 4 bases at J, with 10 bases between the two ends. The CDR3 sequence is 13 residues long. Here the CDR3 reads CASSSTGRETQYF. CDR3 coding DNA: TGCGCCAGCAGCTCGACAGGCCGAGAGACCCAGTACTTC.

V is TRBV27 and J is TRBJ2-1; D is undetermined. Germline loops: CDR1 MNHEY, CDR2 SMNVEV (reference sequence). Trimming took off 2 bases at V and 3 bases at J, with 11 bases between the two ends. This CDR3 region has 15 residues. The CDR3 sequence: CASSLGNYLYNEQFF. The CDR3 region has the DNA TGTGCCAGCAGTTTAGGCAACTACCTCTACAATGAGCAGTTCTTC.

This clone was detected ten times or more. The chain combines TRBV6-1 with TRBJ2-3; possible D gene TRBD1, 6 bases. The V end lost 5 bases, the J end lost 4 bases, and 16 bases lay between the germline ends. The CDR3 covers 15 residues. Germline V gene lookup returns CDR1 MNHNS and CDR2 SASEGT. CDR3 sequence (DNA): TGTGCCAGCAGTCGAACAGGGTATGGAGCAGATACGCAGTATTTT. Translation: CASSRTGYGADTQYF.